This record covers a single TCR beta chain. The data originate from a study of stem cell transplantation in POMP-related autoinflammatory disease. Overall study: After transplant, neutrophils and platelets showed 100% graft donor chimerism through one year.

PRAID featured immunodeficiency plus autoinflammation. TCRdb's table, derived via immunoSEQ multiplex PCR, lists solely in-frame clones and lacks some. The sample holds roughly 68,000 clones, approximately 91% seen once. The sample in question was CD4+ T cells from PBMCs, obtained after stem cell transplantation. This sequence originates from a human patient with POMP-related autoinflammation and immune dysregulation (PRAID). Some T cells may have originated in the graft donor.

The CDR3 spells CASSLSALNTEAFF. In DNA form, the CDR3 reads TGTGCCAGCAGCCTCAGCGCACTGAACACTGAAGCTTTCTTT. The rearrangement uses TRBV4-2 and TRBJ1-1; D not resolved. CDR1 is LGHNA and CDR2 is YNFKEQ in the germline V gene. Deletions cut 4 bases from V and 0 bases from J, with 9 bases between. The CDR3 is made up of 14 amino acids.